This passage covers 19 T cell receptor beta chains from one sample sequenced in a study of beta chain features in type 1 diabetes. All of the isolated RNA was reverse transcribed, so expressed TCRB transcripts were sequenced. Measured with immunoSEQ multiplex PCR; TCRdb has only the in-frame clones, and not every one. This sample has fewer than 900,000 clones, with 15% to 20% found just once. The sample comprised naive CD4+ T cells from blood. The origin of the receptors is a woman younger than 35 in good health.

For the CDR3, the DNA is TGTGCCAGCAAGCCGGGAGTTAAGAATGAGCAGTTCTTC. It encodes CASKPGVKNEQFF. The chain uses TRBV6-6 and TRBJ2-1; tentatively, D is TRBD2 (6 bases). CDR1 and CDR2 (germline): MNHNY, SVGAGI (reference sequence). The CDR3 consists of 13 residues. Trimming cost V 7 bases and J 7 bases, with 14 bases left between them.

J is TRBJ2-3 and V is TRBV19; 9 bases are a match to TRBD1. The germline gives CDR1 LNHDA, CDR2 SQIVND (reference sequence). The CDR3 covers 13 residues. V dropped 6 bases and J dropped 4; count of bases not matched to a gene: 2. CDR3 DNA sequence: TGTGCCAGTAGGCGGACAGGGGCAGATACGCAGTATTTT. It translates to CASRRTGADTQYF.

In DNA, the CDR3 is TGTGCCAGCAGCGGCTATAATCCGGGGACAGGGGACCACACAGATACGCAGTATTTT. This encodes CASSGYNPGTGDHTDTQYF. J is TRBJ2-3 and V is TRBV7-9; 10 positions match TRBD1. There are 19 residues in the CDR3. The ends lost 5 bases at V and 2 bases at J; junction bases unmatched: 16. Germline V CDR1 and CDR2: SEHNR, FQNEAQ (reference sequence).

This clone came up a few times. The CDR3 DNA is TGTGCCAGCAGTTTAGGGGCTAGCGGGAGCCGTGAGCAGTTCTTC. Residues: CASSLGASGSREQFF. This chain uses TRBV28 with TRBJ2-1; 10 nucleotides line up with TRBD2. The germline V gene has CDR1 MDHEN and CDR2 SYDVKM. V shed 2 bases and J 9 bases; nucleotides not matched to a gene: 7. The CDR3 consists of 15 residues. The full variable domain, with the rest looked up from reference TRBV28 and TRBJ2-1, is DVKVTQSSRYLVKRTGEKVFLECVQDMDHENMFWYRQDPGLGLRLIYFSYDVKMKEKGDIPEGYSVSREKKERFSLILESASTNQTSMYLCASSLGASGSREQFFGPGTRLTVL.

This clone has more than one count but fewer than ten. The chain uses TRBV29-1 and TRBJ2-7, with TRBD2 identical over 8 bases. The V gene end was trimmed by 4 bases and the J gene end by 3 bases; junction bases not matched to a gene: 5. The CDR3 is 13 amino acids. Per germline, CDR1 SQVTM and CDR2 ANQGSEA. The CDR3 region is CSVVTSEIYEQYF. For the CDR3, the DNA is TGCAGCGTTGTGACTAGCGAGATCTACGAGCAGTACTTC.

This clone was detected only a few times. The V call is TRBV5-1, the J call TRBJ2-1, with 7 bases aligning to TRBD2. Germline loops: CDR1 SGHRS, CDR2 YFSETQ. This CDR3 comprises 16 residues. Trimming cost V 1 base and J 4 bases; bases outside gene matches: 8. The CDR3 reads CASSLRLAETYNEQFF. The CDR3 nucleotides read TGCGCCAGCAGCTTGCGGCTAGCGGAGACGTACAATGAGCAGTTCTTC.

V gene TRBV7-6 combines with J gene TRBJ1-4; D unresolved. This CDR3 contains 14 residues. Trimming cost V 6 bases and J 4 bases, with 12 bases left between them. Germline CDR1 and CDR2: SGHVS and FNYEAQ. The CDR3 nucleotides read TGTGCCAGCAGTTCGCACTGGAGTAATGAAAAACTGTTTTTT. As protein: CASSSHWSNEKLFF. Variable domain in full (rest from reference TRBV7-6 and TRBJ1-4): GAGVSQSPRYKVTKRGQDVALRCDPISGHVSLYWYRQALGQGPEFLTYFNYEAQQDKSGLPNDRFSAERPEGSISTLTIQRTEQRDSAMYRCASSSHWSNEKLFFGSGTQLSVL.

The V call is TRBV19, the J call TRBJ2-7; 10 bases are shared with TRBD1. Per the germline V gene, CDR1 is LNHDA and CDR2 is SQIVND (reference sequence). V lost 3 bases, J lost 6 bases, and 11 bases stayed unmatched. The CDR3 totals 16 residues. The chain's CDR3 is CASSILGQGPRGEQYF. For the CDR3, the DNA is TGTGCCAGTAGTATTCTGGGACAGGGGCCCCGGGGCGAGCAGTACTTC. Drawing the rest from reference TRBV19 and TRBJ2-7, the complete variable domain is DGGITQSPKYLFRKEGQNVTLSCEQNLNHDAMYWYRQDPGQGLRLIYYSQIVNDFQKGDIAEGYSVSREKKESFPLTVTSAQKNPTAFYLCASSILGQGPRGEQYFGPGTRLTVT.

This clone was detected only a few times. V usage is TRBV6-5 and J usage is TRBJ2-1; 14 bases are shared with TRBD2. Germline assignment: CDR1 MNHEY and CDR2 SVGAGI. After removal of 6 bases from V and 12 bases from J, the junction contained 4 bases not matched to a gene. The CDR3 spans 13 residues. The CDR3 reads CASSGTSGSWQFF. The CDR3 DNA follows: TGTGCCAGCAGCGGGACTAGCGGGAGCTGGCAGTTCTTC.

V usage is TRBV4-2 and J usage is TRBJ1-1, with TRBD1 identical over 7 bases. Looked up from germline, CDR1 is LGHNA and CDR2 is YNFKEQ. The length of the CDR3 is 15 residues. Unmatched junction bases numbered 5, after V lost 3 bases and J lost 1 base. CDR3 loop: CASSHGTAANTEAFF. CDR3 in DNA: TGTGCCAGCAGCCACGGGACAGCGGCGAACACTGAAGCTTTCTTT.

The chain carries TRBV7-2 and TRBJ2-2, with D perhaps matching TRBD2 (5 bases). The length of the CDR3 is 16 residues. V lost 6 bases and J lost 0, with 14 bases in between. Germline V lookup: CDR1 SGHTA, CDR2 FQGNSA. The CDR3 coding sequence is TGTGCCAGCAGGGTGGGCGGGTTATCGAACACCGGGGAGCTGTTTTTT. Translated, it gives CASRVGGLSNTGELFF.

V usage is TRBV19 and J usage is TRBJ2-1; D could derive from TRBD1 or TRBD2 (6 bases each). This CDR3 region has 15 residues. The V gene lost 7 bases and the J gene lost 7 bases, with 20 bases spanning the gap. Germline-derived CDR1 and CDR2 are LNHDA and SQIVND (reference sequence). This CDR3 reads CASTSSGAGENEQFF. CDR3 nucleotides: TGTGCCAGTACCTCCTCGGGGGCGGGCGAGAATGAGCAGTTCTTC.

This rearrangement joins TRBV16 to TRBJ2-7; D is undetermined. The CDR3 extends over 14 amino acids. CDR1 is KGHSY and CDR2 is FQNENV in the germline V gene. Trimming stripped 2 bases from V and 3 bases from J, with 11 bases between. CDR3 amino acids: CASSQEPRNYEQYF. For the CDR3, the DNA is TGTGCCAGCAGCCAAGAGCCGAGAAACTACGAGCAGTACTTC.

This chain uses TRBV10-3 with TRBJ2-7, with 8 positions matching TRBD1. Germline V lookup: CDR1 ENHRY, CDR2 SYGVKD. J gave up 3 bases and V 7 bases, and 8 bases lay outside the gene matches. The CDR3 runs 14 residues. The CDR3 loop is CAINGGTGHYEQYF. The CDR3 DNA reads as TGTGCCATCAATGGGGGGACAGGACACTACGAGCAGTACTTC.

This clone showed up just a few times. The chain links TRBV6-1 to TRBJ2-7, with 11 bases identical to TRBD2. CDR1 MNHNS and CDR2 SASEGT come from the germline V gene. The CDR3 sequence is 15 residues long. Losses at the gene ends were 6 bases for V and 5 bases for J; bases not matched to a gene: 9. The CDR3 DNA follows: TGTGCCAGCAGCCTGGCGACTAGCGGGATCAACGAGCAGTACTTC. It yields the protein CASSLATSGINEQYF.

The J gene is TRBJ1-1, the V gene TRBV27, with a possible D match to TRBD1 (6 bases). CDR1 is MNHEY and CDR2 is SMNVEV in the germline V gene (reference sequence). V dropped 6 bases and J dropped 4 bases, with 18 bases sitting between them. The CDR3 loop spans 15 amino acids. The CDR3, as DNA: TGTGCCAGCAGCCGATCCAGGGGTATTATCACTGAAGCTTTCTTT. The encoded protein is CASSRSRGIITEAFF.

This clone has a handful of counts. The sample has other DNA sequences that encode this CDR3 too. The chain links TRBV9 to TRBJ2-1; D remains ambiguous. The CDR3 totals 15 residues. V was cut by 0 bases and J by 4 bases, with 11 bases left in between. Germline V lookup: CDR1 SGDLS, CDR2 YYNGEE. The CDR3 nucleotides are TGTGCCAGCAGCGTAGGGACGGCTACTTACAATGAGCAGTTCTTC. Translated, it gives CASSVGTATYNEQFF.

This clone showed up just a few times. The chain joins TRBV11-2 to TRBJ2-7, with TRBD2 matching over 7 bases. After removal of 1 base from V and 2 bases from J, the junction contained 11 bases not matched to a gene. Germline V gene sequence: CDR1 SGHAT, CDR2 FQNNGV. This CDR3 is built from 17 residues. CDR3 sequence reads: CASSLAYRPAGTYEQYF. The CDR3 DNA sequence: TGTGCCAGCAGCTTAGCTTACCGGCCAGCGGGAACCTACGAGCAGTACTTC.

As regards this clone: This sample also contains other DNA sequences that code for the same CDR3. The genes are TRBV28 and TRBJ2-7; D gene uncertain. Germline-derived CDR1 and CDR2 are MDHEN and SYDVKM. The CDR3 totals 12 residues. The ends were cut back, 6 bases at V and 0 bases at J, with 6 bases in the middle. The chain's CDR3 is CASRTSSYEQYF. For the CDR3, the DNA is TGTGCCAGCAGGACAAGCTCCTACGAGCAGTACTTC.